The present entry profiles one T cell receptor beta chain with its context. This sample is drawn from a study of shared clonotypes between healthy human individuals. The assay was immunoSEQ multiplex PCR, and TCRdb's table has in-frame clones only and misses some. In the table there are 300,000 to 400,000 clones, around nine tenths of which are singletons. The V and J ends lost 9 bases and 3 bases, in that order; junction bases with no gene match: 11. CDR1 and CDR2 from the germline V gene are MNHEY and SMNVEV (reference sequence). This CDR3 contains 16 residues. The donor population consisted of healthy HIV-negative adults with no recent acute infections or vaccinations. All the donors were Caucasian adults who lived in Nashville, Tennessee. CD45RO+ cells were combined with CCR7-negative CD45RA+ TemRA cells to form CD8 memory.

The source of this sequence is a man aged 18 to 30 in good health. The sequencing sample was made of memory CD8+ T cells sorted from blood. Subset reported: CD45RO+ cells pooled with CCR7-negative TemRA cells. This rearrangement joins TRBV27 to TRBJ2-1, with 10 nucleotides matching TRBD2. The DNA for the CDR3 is TGTGCCAGTTCTCTCATAGCGGGGGGCAACTACAATGAGCAGTTCTTC. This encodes CASSLIAGGNYNEQFF.